The 24 T cell receptor beta chains presented below share a single source sample, sequenced in a study of T cells in Graves' hyperthyroidism and ophthalmopathy. Amplified regions were TCR beta CDR3 sequences from RNA transcripts. TCR CDR3 underwent first-round RT-PCR with the HTBI primer set. One entry per CDR3 protein results from TCRdb running MiXCR on the multiplex PCR reads. Here the sample spans around 700,000 distinct CDR3 sequences, about 19% being singletons. Sequenced sample: blood. Receptors were obtained from a woman aged 50 to 60 with Graves' hyperthyroidism that later progressed to Graves' ophthalmopathy.

This clonotype was recorded a few times. The rearrangement uses TRBV6-2 or TRBV6-3 and TRBJ2-5; D not resolved. Trimming stripped 10 bases from V and 1 base from J, with 10 bases between. Germline V gene lookup returns CDR1 MNHEY and CDR2 SVGEGT. The CDR3 runs 12 residues. In DNA, the CDR3 is TGTGCCACAAGCAGAGTCCAAGAGACCCAGTACTTC. Protein sequence: CATSRVQETQYF.

This clonotype was counted ten times or more. The CDR3 spells CAWSEAEQFF. The DNA for the CDR3 is TGTGCCTGGAGTGAGGCTGAGCAGTTCTTC. This chain joins TRBV30 and TRBJ2-1, with unresolved D. The germline V gene encodes CDR1 GTSNPN and CDR2 SVGIG (reference sequence). The CDR3 covers 10 residues. V lost 1 base and J 9 bases, leaving 4 bases between the germline ends.

This clonotype was observed a handful of times. This chain joins TRBV9 and TRBJ1-1, with D maybe TRBD1 (6 bases). Between the trimmed V and J ends, which lost 1 base and 4 bases, there was a span of 20 bases. Germline V CDR1 and CDR2: SGDLS, YYNGEE. The CDR3 loop spans 17 amino acids. For the CDR3, the DNA is TGTGCCAGCAGCGTAAATTTAAAACAGGGAGGATCCACTGAAGCTTTCTTT. It yields the protein CASSVNLKQGGSTEAFF.

The rearrangement uses TRBV7-8 and TRBJ1-4; 8 nucleotides align to TRBD1. The CDR3 runs 13 residues. V lost 4 bases to trimming and J lost 12 bases; unmatched junction nucleotides: 7. From germline, CDR1 is SGHVS and CDR2 FQNEAQ. The CDR3 protein is CASSYHPGQELFF. CDR3 in DNA: TGTGCCAGCAGCTACCATCCGGGACAGGAACTGTTTTTT.

This clonotype was detected ten times or more. The J gene is TRBJ1-1, the V gene TRBV18, with TRBD1 as a possible D gene (5 bases). The ends were cut back, 3 bases at V and 3 bases at J, with 14 bases in the middle. The CDR3 consists of 15 residues. The V gene's germline CDR1 is KGHSH and CDR2 LQKENI. The CDR3 bases are TGTGCCAGCTCACCGTTTGTCCAGGGAGACACTGAAGCTTTCTTT. Protein: CASSPFVQGDTEAFF.

The J gene is TRBJ2-2, the V gene TRBV25-1; D gene unclear. CDR1 is MGHDK, CDR2 SYGVNS, per germline. The V gene lost 2 bases and the J gene lost 4 bases, with 11 bases spanning the gap. The CDR3 runs 15 residues. CDR3 amino acids: CASSEEQSSTGELFF. DNA for the CDR3: TGTGCCAGCAGTGAAGAACAGTCTAGCACCGGGGAGCTGTTTTTT.

The sample holds a few counts of this clonotype. The chain joins TRBV5-1 to TRBJ2-3, with D hard to call. This CDR3 is 15 amino acids long. Deletions cut 2 bases from V and 0 bases from J, with 10 bases between. Germline values: CDR1 SGHRS, CDR2 YFSETQ. Written as DNA, the CDR3 is TGCGCCAGCAGCTTTCCCAGCGCTAGCACAGATACGCAGTATTTT. It yields the protein CASSFPSASTDTQYF.

This clonotype was detected ten times or more. The chain joins TRBV30 to TRBJ1-5, with 7 bases lining up with TRBD1. J was trimmed by 6 bases and V by 5 bases; bases with no gene match: 4. The CDR3 covers 12 residues. The germline V gene encodes CDR1 GTSNPN and CDR2 SVGIG (reference sequence). CDR3 DNA sequence: TGTGCCTGGGACAGGGATAGTCAGCCCCAGCATTTT. It specifies CAWDRDSQPQHF.

The CDR3 protein is CASSVGPGGSSYNEQFF. The CDR3 nucleotides read TGTGCCAGCAGCGTAGGCCCGGGGGGCTCCTCCTACAATGAGCAGTTCTTC. The V gene is TRBV9, the J gene TRBJ2-1; TRBD2 might be the D (7 bases). Germline assignment: CDR1 SGDLS and CDR2 YYNGEE. With 0 bases removed from V and 0 bases from J, the gap between germline ends came to 13 bases. The CDR3 has 17 amino acids.

In its sample, this clonotype was seen many times. The V gene is TRBV12-3 or TRBV12-4, the J gene TRBJ1-1; no clear D gene. The CDR3 has 13 residues. Trimming removed 3 bases from V and 1 base from J, with 6 bases in between. The CDR3 DNA sequence: TGTGCCAGCAGTTTCGTAGAGAACACTGAAGCTTTCTTT. This encodes CASSFVENTEAFF.

The gene calls are TRBV27 and TRBJ2-1, with D tentatively TRBD1 (5 bases). Trimming pared 6 bases from V and 0 bases from J, leaving 15 bases between. The CDR3 is 16 residues long. Germline V gene data show CDR1 as MNHEY and CDR2 as SMNVEV (reference sequence). The CDR3 sequence: CASSTQELSSYNEQFF. In DNA, the CDR3 is TGTGCCAGCAGCACACAGGAGCTGAGCTCCTACAATGAGCAGTTCTTC.

This chain connects TRBV4-1 to TRBJ1-2; TRBD1 is a possible D gene (6 bases). This CDR3 spans 15 amino acids. CDR1 is MGHRA and CDR2 is YSYEKL in the germline V gene. V was shortened by 2 bases and J by 1 base, with 11 bases between the two germline ends. CDR3: CASSQQRTDNYGYTF. The CDR3 nucleotides are TGCGCCAGCAGCCAACAAAGGACAGATAACTATGGCTACACCTTC.

The chain uses TRBV29-1 and TRBJ2-2; D ambiguous. V lost 6 bases to trimming and J lost 2 bases, with 10 bases between them. CDR1 and CDR2 from the germline V gene are SQVTM and ANQGSEA. This CDR3 contains 13 residues. The CDR3 nucleotides are TGCAGCGTGTTAAATGTAAACACCGGGGAGCTGTTTTTT. As protein: CSVLNVNTGELFF.

The V gene is TRBV5-4, the J gene TRBJ2-7; D not certain. Germline V gives CDR1 SGHNT, CDR2 YYREEE (reference sequence). V lost 4 bases and J lost 6, with 20 bases in between. The CDR3 has 15 amino acids. CDR3 amino acids: CASSPRTSQSTEQYF. CDR3 nucleotides: TGTGCCAGCAGCCCACGCACCAGTCAAAGCACCGAGCAGTACTTC. Variable domain in full (rest from reference TRBV5-4 and TRBJ2-7): ETGVTQSPTHLIKTRGQQVTLRCSSQSGHNTVSWYQQALGQGPQFIFQYYREEENGRGNFPPRFSGLQFPNYSSELNVNALELDDSALYLCASSPRTSQSTEQYFGPGTRLTVT.

In this sample, this clonotype turned up a few times. V is TRBV7-2 and J is TRBJ1-2; D is ambiguous. The V gene's germline CDR1 is SGHTA and CDR2 FQGNSA. CDR3 length: 18 amino acids. Trimming took 1 base from V and 6 from J, leaving 24 bases between them. As DNA, the CDR3 is TGTGCCAGCAGCTTAGGTTGGGTAAGCGGTCCGAGATCTGATGGCTACACCTTC. Translation: CASSLGWVSGPRSDGYTF.

V usage is TRBV29-1 and J usage is TRBJ2-2, with 10 nucleotides matching TRBD1. The germline V gene encodes CDR1 SQVTM and CDR2 ANQGSEA. Unmatched junction bases numbered 5, after V lost 3 bases and J lost 4 bases. The CDR3 contains 15 residues. In DNA form, the CDR3 reads TGCAGCGTTGAGGCCGGGACAGGGGCCACCGGGGAGCTGTTTTTT. As protein: CSVEAGTGATGELFF.

The CDR3 protein is CASSQETGGTQYF. CDR3 DNA sequence: TGTGCCAGCAGCCAAGAGACAGGGGGGACCCAGTACTTC. The V and J genes are TRBV14 and TRBJ2-5; 9 bases agree with TRBD1. V shed 0 bases, J shed 7 bases, and the junction held 0 bases outside the gene matches. Germline assignment: CDR1 SGHDN and CDR2 FVKESK. CDR3 length: 13 residues.

There are a few counts of this clonotype. V usage is TRBV6-1 and J usage is TRBJ1-4; TRBD1 agrees at 7 bases. The germline V gene has CDR1 MNHNS and CDR2 SASEGT. The CDR3 has 17 amino acids. V dropped 3 bases and J dropped 2; count of bases not matched to a gene: 9. The CDR3 nucleotides are TGTGCCAGCAGTGAGTTAGAGGGGGCGCCGACTAATGAAAAACTGTTTTTT. Translating it yields CASSELEGAPTNEKLFF.

This clonotype was recorded a few times. V gene TRBV5-1 combines with J gene TRBJ2-1, with TRBD2 matching 15 bases. Trimming removed 4 bases from V and 0 bases from J; junction bases left unmatched: 5. Germline values: CDR1 SGHRS, CDR2 YFSETQ. The CDR3 totals 18 residues. CDR3 residues: CASSRTSGGAFSYNEQFF. The CDR3 DNA sequence: TGCGCCAGCAGCCGGACTAGCGGGGGGGCCTTCTCCTACAATGAGCAGTTCTTC.

In this sample, this clonotype turned up a few times. The genes are TRBV24-1 and TRBJ1-1; the D is unclear. Germline V lookup: CDR1 KGHDR, CDR2 SFDVKD. Trimming shortened V by 3 bases and J by 1 base, and 2 bases separated the two germline ends. CDR3 size: 12 residues. CDR3 in DNA: TGTGCCACCAGTGATACGAACACTGAAGCTTTCTTT. This codes for CATSDTNTEAFF.

In its sample, this clonotype was seen a few times. V usage is TRBV6-1 and J usage is TRBJ2-7; 10 bases fit TRBD2. CDR3 length equals 14 residues. V was pared by 10 bases and J by 4 bases, with 10 bases of the junction left unmatched. Looked up from germline, CDR1 is MNHNS and CDR2 is SASEGT. The CDR3, as DNA: TGTGCCATACACGTGGGACTAGCGAGATACGAGCAGTACTTC. Translating it yields CAIHVGLARYEQYF.

The rearrangement links TRBV18 to TRBJ2-5, with TRBD1 matching 7 bases. Germline V gene lookup returns CDR1 KGHSH and CDR2 LQKENI. Trimming at V came to 4 bases and at J to 5 bases, leaving 10 bases not matched to a gene. This CDR3 has 15 residues. CDR3 residues: CASSRINRGGETQYF. In DNA, the CDR3 is TGTGCCAGCTCACGAATTAACAGGGGCGGCGAGACCCAGTACTTC.

This chain uses TRBV24-1 with TRBJ2-2, with D unresolved. Looked up from germline, CDR1 is KGHDR and CDR2 is SFDVKD. The CDR3 runs 14 residues. The ends were cut back, 4 bases at V and 5 bases at J, with 10 bases in the middle. The CDR3 DNA reads as TGTGCCACCAGTGACCCAGTGACGACCGGGGAGCTGTTTTTT. Translated: CATSDPVTTGELFF.

This clonotype has a handful of counts. CDR3 loop: CASSPTTGMFNEKLFF. In DNA form, the CDR3 reads TGTGCCAGCAGCCCTACAACAGGGATGTTTAATGAAAAACTGTTTTTT. The chain is built from TRBV14 and TRBJ1-4; possible D gene TRBD1, 6 bases. CDR1 SGHDN and CDR2 FVKESK come from the germline V gene. This CDR3 contains 16 residues. V lost 4 bases, J lost 4 bases, and 16 bases lay in between.